Shown below are 20 T cell receptor beta chains from a single sample sequenced in a study of cytomegalovirus exposure and HLA in healthy donors. The PCR was carried out with 60 Vbeta primers and 13 Jbeta primers. TCRdb keeps only in-frame clones here, not all; method: immunoSEQ multiplex PCR. Seen here are roughly 150,000 clones, 80% observed once, and the top ten hold under 15%. Source material: PBMCs. The receptors originated from a woman aged 40 to 49 in good health and CMV-seronegative.

This chain uses TRBV5-1 with TRBJ2-3; 7 nucleotides align to TRBD1. This CDR3 has 15 amino acids. V dropped 0 bases and J dropped 3; count of bases not matched to a gene: 4. Germline-derived CDR1 and CDR2 are SGHRS and YFSETQ. CDR3 sequence: CASSLEGGWTDTQYF. CDR3 in DNA: TGCGCCAGCAGCTTGGAAGGGGGCTGGACAGATACGCAGTATTTT.

This clone showed up just once. The genes are TRBV5-1 and TRBJ2-1; the match to TRBD2 covers 11 bases. Germline CDR1 reads SGHRS; CDR2 reads YFSETQ. This CDR3 region has 15 residues. With V trimmed by 6 bases and J by 4 bases, 6 bases remained unmatched. The CDR3 DNA is TGCGCCAGCATCGGAACTAGCGGGGGTTACAATGAGCAGTTCTTC. This sequence encodes CASIGTSGGYNEQFF.

This clone occurred a few times. V and J are TRBV11-1 and TRBJ1-2; D not resolved. Per germline, CDR1 SGHAT and CDR2 FQDESV (reference sequence). V was clipped by 4 bases and J by 4 bases, with 4 bases between them. The CDR3 has 11 amino acids. The CDR3 loop reads CASSSLYGYTF. CDR3 sequence (DNA): TGTGCCAGCAGCTCTCTCTATGGCTACACCTTC.

The genes are TRBV30 and TRBJ1-6, with 7 bases lining up with TRBD1. The CDR3 loop spans 15 amino acids. Germline V lookup: CDR1 GTSNPN, CDR2 SVGIG (reference sequence). V was pared by 2 bases and J by 5 bases, with 6 bases of the junction left unmatched. The CDR3 DNA is TGTGCCTGGAGTATAGCAGGGGGGAATAATTCACCCCTCCACTTT. Protein sequence: CAWSIAGGNNSPLHF.

This clone has more than one count but fewer than ten. The gene calls are TRBV28 and TRBJ1-4; D gene uncertain. This CDR3 is built from 14 residues. In germline, CDR1 is MDHEN, CDR2 SYDVKM. V lost 2 bases, J lost 5 bases, and 9 bases lay in between. CDR3 in amino acids: CASSLAGVNEKLFF. As DNA, the CDR3 is TGTGCCAGCAGTTTAGCGGGAGTCAATGAAAAACTGTTTTTT.

The V gene is TRBV7-2, the J gene TRBJ2-2; 7 bases fit TRBD1. Per the germline V gene, CDR1 is SGHTA and CDR2 is FQGNSA. CDR3 length: 15 residues. V dropped 5 bases and J dropped 4; count of bases not matched to a gene: 7. Written as DNA, the CDR3 is TGTGCCAGCAGCCGACAGGGTGGGAGCACCGGGGAGCTGTTTTTT. Translation gives CASSRQGGSTGELFF.

This clone is a singleton in its sample. Its ends do not fully match the called genes, so a read error is possible. The chain has TRBV9 and TRBJ2-6; possibly TRBD1 for D (6 bases). The germline CDR1 and CDR2 sequences are SGDLS and YYNGEE. The CDR3 contains 16 residues. The CDR3 loop is CASSDEQGAGANGLTF. CDR3 nucleotides: TGTGCCAGCAGCGACGAACAGGGAGCTGGGGCCAACGGCCTGACTTTC. Full variable domain (rest looked up from reference TRBV9 and TRBJ2-6): DSGVTQTPKHLITATGQRVTLRCSPRSGDLSVYWYQQSLDQGLQFLIQYYNGEERAKGNILERFSAQQFPDLHSELNLSSLELGDSALYFCASSDEQGAGANGLTFGAGSRLTVL.

This clone has only a few counts. J is TRBJ2-5 and V is TRBV7-8, with D uncertain. The CDR3 runs to 11 residues. Germline V CDR1 and CDR2: SGHVS, FQNEAQ. V was cut by 3 bases and J by 5 bases, with 4 bases left in between. This CDR3 reads CASSFGETQYF. Here the CDR3 DNA reads TGTGCCAGCAGCTTCGGGGAGACCCAGTACTTC.

This chain links TRBV25-1 with TRBJ1-4, with 11 positions matching TRBD1. Germline V CDR1 and CDR2: MGHDK, SYGVNS. The trim removed 2 bases at V and 8 bases at J, leaving 7 bases unmatched. The CDR3 is 16 amino acids. In nucleotides, the CDR3 is TGTGCCAGCAGTGAACCCGGGACAGGGGGGGTCGAAAAACTGTTTTTT. Its protein is CASSEPGTGGVEKLFF.

The rearrangement joins TRBV6-5 to TRBJ2-5; D gene uncertain. The ends were cut back, 6 bases at V and 1 base at J, with 12 bases in the middle. CDR3 length: 14 amino acids. In germline, CDR1 is MNHEY, CDR2 SVGAGI. Here the CDR3 DNA reads TGTGCCAGCAGGGCGACAATGGCCCAAGAGACCCAGTACTTC. This encodes CASRATMAQETQYF.

The chain uses TRBV7-6 and TRBJ2-3; the D gene is possibly TRBD2 (6 bases). Trimming removed 8 bases from V and 2 bases from J, with 14 bases in between. The CDR3 contains 14 residues. From germline, CDR1 is SGHVS and CDR2 FNYEAQ. Written as DNA, the CDR3 is TGTGCCAGCTCCGAGGGACTTTACACAGATACGCAGTATTTT. It is translated as CASSEGLYTDTQYF.

The genes are TRBV5-4 and TRBJ1-5; possible D gene TRBD1, 5 bases. This CDR3 spans 14 amino acids. Germline-derived CDR1 and CDR2 are SGHNT and YYREEE (reference sequence). V was clipped by 4 bases and J by 3 bases, with 11 bases between them. In nucleotides, the CDR3 is TGTGCCAGCAGCCTTCAGGGTTCCAATCAGCCCCAGCATTTT. Residues: CASSLQGSNQPQHF.

This clone showed up just a few times. This chain links TRBV5-4 with TRBJ1-1, with a weak D call TRBD1 (5 bases). Per the germline V gene, CDR1 is SGHNT and CDR2 is YYREEE (reference sequence). This CDR3 is 12 amino acids long. Deletions cut 3 bases from V and 5 bases from J, with 8 bases between. DNA of the CDR3: TGTGCCAGCAGCTGGGGCGAGACTGAAGCTTTCTTT. Translating it yields CASSWGETEAFF. Combining the CDR3 with reference TRBV5-4 and TRBJ1-1 gives the whole variable domain ETGVTQSPTHLIKTRGQQVTLRCSSQSGHNTVSWYQQALGQGPQFIFQYYREEENGRGNFPPRFSGLQFPNYSSELNVNALELDDSALYLCASSWGETEAFFGQGTRLTVV.

This chain joins TRBV9 and TRBJ2-7; D gene uncertain. The CDR3 totals 14 residues. Trimming stripped 0 bases from V and 6 bases from J, with 13 bases between. CDR1 is SGDLS, CDR2 YYNGEE, per germline. The DNA for the CDR3 is TGTGCCAGCAGCGTAGCCAGTCAGGTAGGCGAGCAGTACTTC. Protein: CASSVASQVGEQYF.

This chain uses TRBV11-3 with TRBJ2-3, with TRBD1 matching 9 bases. The V segment lost 5 bases and the J segment 3 bases; nucleotides outside the gene matches: 9. CDR3 length equals 16 residues. Germline CDR1 reads SGHNT; CDR2 reads YENEEA. Here the CDR3 reads CASSPTGGAETDTQYF. As DNA, the CDR3 is TGTGCCAGCAGCCCAACAGGGGGCGCCGAAACAGATACGCAGTATTTT.

CDR3 nucleotide sequence: TGTGCCAGCAGCCGGCAGGCGGGAGGTGGAACCGGGGAGCTGTTTTTT. Protein product: CASSRQAGGGTGELFF. The chain couples TRBV7-2 to TRBJ2-2, with 8 bases lining up with TRBD2. CDR3 length equals 16 residues. Germline-derived CDR1 and CDR2 are SGHTA and FQGNSA. J was trimmed by 5 bases and V by 5 bases; bases with no gene match: 10.

The sample holds a few counts of this clone. The chain uses TRBV4-3 and TRBJ2-1; 8 bases are a match to TRBD2. The V segment lost 0 bases and the J segment 7 bases; nucleotides outside the gene matches: 5. Germline CDR1 reads LGHNA; CDR2 reads YSLEER. The CDR3 loop spans 15 amino acids. The CDR3 sequence is CASSQENGGANEQFF. The CDR3 DNA is TGCGCCAGCAGCCAAGAGAACGGGGGGGCAAATGAGCAGTTCTTC.

This clone was picked up one time. The chain employs TRBV7-3 and TRBJ2-5; no clear D gene. The germline V and J ends were trimmed by 4 bases and 1 base, with 13 bases remaining between them. CDR1 is SGHTA, CDR2 FQGTGA, per germline. There are 15 residues in the CDR3. CDR3: CASSSDQASQETQYF. The CDR3 bases are TGTGCCAGCAGCTCCGACCAGGCCTCCCAAGAGACCCAGTACTTC.

This clone appeared a few times. V gene TRBV7-8 combines with J gene TRBJ1-5; 11 bases agree with TRBD1. Per the germline V gene, CDR1 is SGHVS and CDR2 is FQNEAQ. This CDR3 spans 16 amino acids. V was clipped by 0 bases and J by 6 bases; unmatched bases: 4. The CDR3: CASSLARGTGGQPQHF. The CDR3 DNA is TGTGCCAGCAGCTTAGCGAGGGGGACAGGGGGTCAGCCCCAGCATTTT.

Only one count was recorded for this clone. The chain recombines TRBV7-8 with TRBJ2-1, with unresolved D. The CDR3 runs 16 residues. Germline V gene sequence: CDR1 SGHVS, CDR2 FQNEAQ. V was cut by 7 bases and J by 0 bases, with 16 bases left in between. Here the CDR3 reads CASNQVGWSSYNEQFF. The CDR3 DNA is TGTGCCAGCAACCAAGTCGGGTGGAGCTCCTACAATGAGCAGTTCTTC.